This is a list of T cell receptor beta chains from one sample in a study of T cells in localized non-small cell lung cancer. Measured with immunoSEQ multiplex PCR; TCRdb has only the in-frame clones, and not every one. The sample records under 35,000 clones, roughly 90% being singletons. The specimen was peripheral blood mononuclear cells, collected before any cancer treatment. Receptor source: a female donor of 60 years or more with stage II lung adenocarcinoma. Both conserved end residues are part of each CDR3. Fields, in order: D gene, clone size, V gene, CDR3 length, J gene, CDR3 protein, CDR3 DNA. A D gene is named only where the DNA matches it firmly. Where a row states a size, it is once, few, many or the class of an expanded clone; other rows omit it.

.	.	TRBV5-1	14	TRBJ1-1	CASRLIQENTEAFF	TGCGCCAGCAGGCTCATACAGGAGAACACTGAAGCTTTCTTT
.	.	TRBV19	14	TRBJ2-5	CANSIGGNQETQYF	TGTGCCAATAGTATAGGTGGGAACCAAGAGACCCAGTACTTC
.	.	TRBV20-1	10	TRBJ1-2	CSARAVGYTF	TGCAGTGCTAGGGCGGTGGGCTACACCTTC
TRBD1	.	TRBV2	14	TRBJ2-7	CASSADRGVNEQYF	TGTGCCAGCAGCGCTGACAGGGGAGTCAACGAGCAGTACTTC
TRBD1	.	TRBV30	16	TRBJ2-1	CAWGLPLGQGDGEQFF	TGTGCCTGGGGGCTCCCTCTTGGACAGGGGGACGGTGAGCAGTTCTTC
.	.	TRBV2	14	TRBJ2-2	CASSADFITGELFF	TGTGCCAGCAGTGCAGACTTTATCACCGGGGAGCTGTTTTTT
.	.	TRBV19	13	TRBJ1-4	CASTPGPTEKLFF	TGTGCCAGTACCCCCGGCCCTACTGAAAAACTGTTTTTT
.	.	TRBV11-2	13	TRBJ1-1	CASSLGANTEAFF	TGTGCCAGCAGCTTAGGAGCAAACACTGAAGCTTTCTTT
.	.	TRBV5-4	14	TRBJ2-7	CASSFSQNSYEQYF	TGTGCCAGCAGCTTCTCACAGAACTCCTACGAGCAGTACTTC
TRBD1	.	TRBV5-1	14	TRBJ1-1	CASSVTTGVAEAFF	TGCGCCAGCAGCGTTACGACAGGGGTCGCGGAAGCTTTCTTT
TRBD2	.	TRBV15	17	TRBJ2-3	CATSRDVSGRATDTQYF	TGTGCCACCAGCAGAGACGTTAGCGGGAGGGCCACAGATACGCAGTATTTT
TRBD2	once	TRBV5-1	15	TRBJ2-5	CASSSGLAGGETQYF	TGCGCCAGCAGCTCTGGACTAGCGGGAGGGGAGACCCAGTACTTC
TRBD1	.	TRBV19	14	TRBJ2-1	CASTTGGPYNEQFF	TGTGCCAGTACCACAGGGGGCCCCTACAATGAGCAGTTCTTC
.	.	TRBV30	13	TRBJ2-7	CAWSPRPGVEQYF	TGTGCCTGGAGTCCCCGTCCGGGCGTCGAGCAGTACTTC
.	.	TRBV19	13	TRBJ2-2	CATSGQGNGELFF	TGTGCCACTAGCGGACAGGGAAACGGGGAGCTGTTTTTT
TRBD2	.	TRBV28	14	TRBJ2-1	CASISTSGRNEQFF	TGTGCCAGCATTTCGACTAGCGGGAGAAATGAGCAGTTCTTC
.	.	TRBV28	14	TRBJ2-6	CASSFFSGANVLTF	TGTGCCAGCAGTTTCTTCTCTGGGGCCAACGTCCTGACTTTC
.	once	TRBV7-6	13	TRBJ2-1	CASSPRRGNEQFF	TGTGCCAGCAGCCCACGCAGGGGTAATGAGCAGTTCTTC
.	.	TRBV27	13	TRBJ1-1	CASRPTGRTEAFF	TGTGCCAGCAGACCTACAGGGAGAACTGAAGCTTTCTTT
TRBD2	.	TRBV5-6	14	TRBJ2-1	CASSLLLAGNEQFF	TGTGCCAGCAGCTTGTTATTAGCGGGGAATGAGCAGTTCTTC
TRBD1	.	TRBV19	13	TRBJ2-3	CASSPGGSYTQYF	TGTGCCAGTAGTCCAGGGGGTTCGTATACGCAGTATTTT
.	.	TRBV30	16	TRBJ1-1	CAWSVPQGVWNTEAFF	TGTGCCTGGAGTGTACCGCAGGGTGTCTGGAACACTGAAGCTTTCTTT
.	.	TRBV7-2	15	TRBJ2-2	CASTRTGANTGELFF	TGTGCCAGCACCCGGACGGGGGCGAACACCGGGGAGCTGTTTTTT
.	.	TRBV29-1	13	TRBJ1-2	CSVEEQPGYGYTF	TGCAGCGTTGAAGAACAGCCAGGGTATGGCTACACCTTC
TRBD1	.	TRBV10-3	14	TRBJ1-2	CAISEDRGRNGYTF	TGTGCCATCAGTGAGGACAGGGGGCGTAATGGCTACACCTTC
.	.	TRBV9	14	TRBJ2-7	CASSVEQASYEQYF	TGTGCCAGCAGCGTAGAACAGGCCTCCTACGAGCAGTACTTC
.	.	TRBV18	13	TRBJ1-1	CASSAGRNTEAFF	TGTGCCAGCTCAGCAGGACGGAACACTGAAGCTTTCTTT
.	.	TRBV28	15	TRBJ1-2	CASSSPDRPPYGYTF	TGTGCCAGCAGTTCCCCGGACCGGCCTCCATATGGCTACACCTTC
.	.	TRBV6-1	15	TRBJ1-5	CASSEEGRGSQPQHF	TGTGCCAGCAGTGAAGAGGGCAGGGGCAGTCAGCCCCAGCATTTT
TRBD1	once	TRBV30	17	TRBJ2-3	CAWSYSTGTGRGDTQYF	TGTGCCTGGAGCTATAGTACCGGGACAGGGAGGGGGGATACGCAGTATTTT
.	.	TRBV4-3	19	TRBJ2-3	CASSQDLSWTAVHTDTQYF	TGCGCCAGCAGCCAAGATCTCTCGTGGACAGCGGTACACACAGATACGCAGTATTTT
TRBD1	.	TRBV5-6	19	TRBJ1-2	CASSLAFGQGAPIEYGYTF	TGTGCCAGCAGCTTGGCCTTCGGACAGGGGGCTCCCATCGAATATGGCTACACCTTC
.	.	TRBV30	13	TRBJ1-4	CAWSENLNEKLFF	TGTGCCTGGAGTGAGAACCTTAATGAAAAACTGTTTTTT
TRBD1	.	TRBV27	17	TRBJ2-6	CASSLLQGANGANVLTF	TGTGCCAGCAGTTTACTCCAGGGGGCCAATGGGGCCAACGTCCTGACTTTC
TRBD2	.	TRBV7-8	18	TRBJ2-1	CASSLAWTSGGQYNEQFF	TGTGCCAGCAGCTTAGCCTGGACTAGCGGGGGACAATACAATGAGCAGTTCTTC
.	.	TRBV5-4	16	TRBJ1-2	CASSYNRETGNYGYTF	TGTGCCAGCAGCTATAACAGGGAGACAGGAAACTATGGCTACACCTTC